The TCR beta chain under discussion was sequenced for a study of cytomegalovirus exposure and HLA in healthy donors (dated by TCRdb to the late 2010s). Background on the whole study: According to an earlier analysis of 550 to 750 of the donors, some 180 million T cells yielded 100 million or so unique TCR beta sequences and less than 300 Gb of sequence data. Roughly 290 gigabases of sequencing data and approximately 92 million unique TCR sequences made up an early release that covered under 750 HLA-typed donors. The genetic ancestry cluster associated with self-reported Caucasian donors included 65% to 90% of the approximately 410 genotyped donors. The study aimed to test whether cataloging public T cell receptors could reveal signatures of past pathogen exposure. The T cell repertoires of around 670 subjects were profiled by immunosequencing and related to cytomegalovirus serostatus. Besides the first cohort of hundreds of subjects, a separate validation cohort made up of roughly 130 different subjects was used. High-throughput TCR immunosequencing, statistical association of individual TCRs with disease status, and machine learning were combined to predict cytomegalovirus infection status. A later analysis re-analyzed previously published TCR beta repertoires from approximately 700 donors and added high-resolution HLA genotyping to study TCR occurrence patterns. Rather than drawing on any new phenotypic data, the later analysis identified candidate immune exposures from TCR beta sequences and the way those sequences occurred across donors. An earlier analysis of approximately 500 of the donors applied high-throughput TCR beta sequencing to assess whether each TCR beta V gene segment acted as functional or pseudogenic. Donor age, sex, ethnicity and CMV serostatus were compiled together with the repertoire data. A later genetic analysis used genome-wide SNP genotypes for about 60% of the roughly 700 donors, treating that subset as a discovery cohort. All discovery cohort repertoires had been generated on a single sequencing platform. HLA typing covered class I and class II loci at four-digit resolution. The number of typed donors differed by locus: roughly 629-640 for A, B, C, DRB1 and DQB1; roughly 510 for DQA1; around 580 for DPA1; and about 450 for DPB1. Four to six DR-DQ haplotypes were handled as single units for association and clustering because linkage in the cohort was strong. On average, 235,054 unique TCR beta nucleotide sequences were sequenced per donor among several hundred genotyped donors of the cohort, with roughly 19% of those sequences being non-productive.

The research as a whole found: Compared with the approximately 670-donor mean, donors in an Asian-associated ancestry cluster had fewer N-insertions in productive TCRs, according to a later genetic analysis. HLA typing was unavailable for some donors at each locus, so association tests used only the typed subset. A later analysis reported that several top co-occurrence clusters appeared linked to parvovirus B19, influenza, CMV and Epstein-Barr virus. A total of fewer than 200 TCR beta chains were listed by the study as associated with cytomegalovirus. A later genetic analysis associated a missense DCLRE1C variant with V-gene and J-gene trimming of TCR beta chains, and an independent cohort replicated the association. According to the authors, the approach could potentially be generalized to other disease states and immunological phenotypes. Linkage disequilibrium might explain the correlated functional status among segregating V segments, but an unknown experimental factor could not be excluded. Cytomegalovirus status was reported to be diagnosed by the classifier with high specificity and sensitivity in both the original and validation cohorts. Three of the identified cytomegalovirus-associated TCR beta chains were confirmed in vitro to be specific for cytomegalovirus antigens. Because counts were too low, seventeen rarely observed V segments, including chromosome 9 orphons, were excluded from the earlier analysis of several hundred of the donors. The sequencing pipeline was judged likely to have produced a cluster of highly shared sequence variants as a technical artifact. Most TCR sequences were observed very rarely across donors, whereas some public TCRs were present in many individuals. This cohort had only TCR beta chains sequenced, and the lack of alpha or paired-chain data limited which features could be detected. The 87-base-pair reads could not distinguish some IMGT-functional V segments, including TRBV6-2 and TRBV6-3, so those segments were excluded. A later analysis found that TCR association rates varied across HLA loci, with DRB1 alleles showing the most associated TCRs and HLA-C alleles the fewest. Roughly uniform sequencing depth across donors was assumed in presence/absence analyses, although this assumption may not hold. Immune exposure information for the cohort was limited to CMV serostatus. When HLA alleles, especially DR and DQ, strongly co-occurred, attributing TCR associations to individual alleles was difficult. In a later analysis, HLA-associated TCR beta chains were found to be more clonally expanded and to have lower generation probabilities than equally common non-associated chains. According to a later analysis, most CMV-associated TCR beta chains appeared to be HLA-restricted, and the HLA associations seemed to be driven largely by CMV exposure. Specific HLA alleles were associated with some 15,000 TCR beta sequences at a false discovery rate of 0.05 in a later analysis. A further reported finding was that TCR beta sequences accurately predicted the HLA-A and HLA-B alleles for most subjects in the first cohort. In an earlier analysis of roughly 560 of the donors, most TCR beta V segments were observed in productive rearrangements about 87% or about 30% of the time, broadly matching IMGT annotations.

The cohort comprised under 700 healthy bone marrow donors. At the time of sampling, every cohort member was nominally healthy, though immune exposures that went unrecorded were likely present. The donor tested CMV seronegative, placing the donor among the 300 to 400 seronegative members of the cohort. Each donor provided a peripheral blood sample, and peripheral blood mononuclear cells were used for TCR beta sequencing. The Qiagen DNeasy Blood Extraction Kit was used to extract genomic DNA from the blood cell samples. Relative to germline, V is 1 base shorter and J is 5 bases shorter, with 18 bases between their ends. From the cysteine through the phenylalanine, the CDR3 covers 17 amino acids. Just the 51-base CDR3 DNA is kept, in frame starting at base 1. Taken from the germline V gene (reference sequence), the CDR1 and CDR2 loops are LNHDA and SQIVND. As to this clone: Its cognate antigen has yet to be identified. The record has no base qualities; no much larger clone is one base away.

The protocol used for the library was the immunoSEQ multiplex PCR assay. The multiplex PCR relied on a mix of 60 forward primers for TCR Vbeta segments and 13 reverse primers for TCR Jbeta segments. A multiplex PCR assay on genomic DNA amplified the CDR3 region of rearranged TCR beta genes. The Illumina HiSeq System was used to sequence the amplified TCR beta libraries as 87-base-pair reads. The study's own analysis went as follows. In a later analysis, tens of millions of unique TCR beta chains were counted across the 690 or so repertoires, and about 9.9 million of these chains were shared by at least two donors. Raw reads were error-corrected and collapsed into unique sequences with a nearest-neighbor algorithm that merged closely related sequences to remove PCR and sequencing errors. Alignment of CDR3 sequences to IMGT reference sequences was used to assign V, D and J gene segments. For a sequence to be retained, a match of at least six nucleotides was required to both a V gene segment and a J gene segment. A rearrangement was called productive if the CDR3 had no stop codons and remained in frame with V and J, and every other rearrangement was called non-productive. Following IMGT convention, CDR3 was defined as the stretch from the second conserved V-encoded cysteine up to the conserved J-encoded phenylalanine. Sequences without an unambiguous match to a single V gene segment were excluded from the earlier analysis of almost 600 of the donors. In an earlier analysis of 450 to 750 of the donors, a V segment was called functional when productive rearrangements were above 56.7%, and segregating when the standard deviation between donors exceeded 5%. A statistical classification framework was built for diagnosing cytomegalovirus status from the catalog of TCR beta chain sequences. In a later analysis, TCR nucleotide sequences were compared against IMGT/GENE-DB human TR gene sequences so that V and J genes could be assigned. Using the TCRdist pipeline, a later analysis assigned CDR3 sequences along with most-parsimonious VDJ recombination scenarios. In a later analysis, every TCR beta chain was defined by the combination of its CDR3 amino acid sequence and its V-gene family, and reads without a unique V-gene family were dropped. As a way to deal with suspected cross-contamination and a sequencing artifact, a later analysis dropped more than 500 nucleotide sequences that were highly shared and had low generation probability. A later analysis calculated a clonal expansion index for each public chain from normalized within-repertoire ranks of inferred template counts. Generation probabilities in a later analysis came from a VDJ recombination model fitted to out-of-frame rearrangements, and those results were checked against IGoR. In a later analysis, TCR-TCR, TCR-HLA and TCR-CMV co-occurrence was scored with hypergeometric tests, and a repertoire-size bias correction was applied to TCR pairs. A later analysis estimated false discovery rates by permuting HLA or CMV assignments 20 times. In a later analysis, co-occurring TCRs were grouped using DBSCAN, and TCRdist sequence similarity was added for clustering within HLA-allele-positive subsets. Repertoires with fewer than 30,000 or more than 120,000 public chains, plus five repertoires with anomalous nucleotide sharing, were excluded from co-occurrence clustering. TCRdb's version of the immuneACCESS table is confined to in-frame rearrangements and falls short of the full clone set. An unresolved V gene accounts for under half of the shortfall where checked; the remainder is of unknown origin. The V and J calls and clone size were taken over from that table, and D and trimming were inferred from the DNA. A total of under 200,000 clones appear in this sample, roughly 85% of them only once. The top ten constitute approximately 0.7% of the sample.

The source material was PBMCs. The V gene is TRBV19 and the J gene is TRBJ1-5, and perhaps TRBD1 as D gene, on 5 matching bases. This TCR derives from a woman in her thirties or forties in good health and CMV-seronegative. The CDR3 reads CASSIVRGSAFYQPQHF. The sequence in DNA is TGTGCCAGTAGTATAGTTCGGGGGTCCGCCTTTTATCAGCCCCAGCATTTT. The full variable domain, with segments outside the CDR3 supplied by the reference TRBV19 and TRBJ1-5 proteins, appears as DGGITQSPKYLFRKEGQNVTLSCEQNLNHDAMYWYRQDPGQGLRLIYYSQIVNDFQKGDIAEGYSVSREKKESFPLTVTSAQKNPTAFYLCASSIVRGSAFYQPQHFGDGTRLSIL.